The 8 T cell receptor beta chains in this list originate from one sample, sequenced in a study of beta chain features in type 1 diabetes. Findings and limits, study-wide: Researchers report that Type 1 diabetes patients had moderately but significantly shorter TCRB CDR3s across all four CD4+ subsets.

All of the isolated RNA was reverse transcribed, so expressed TCRB transcripts were sequenced. Assay used: immunoSEQ multiplex PCR; TCRdb lists only in-frame clones, some missing. The data contain about 650,000 clones, around 12% of them singletons. No cognate antigen is known for these TCRs. The sample consisted of naive CD4+ T cells from blood. These receptors came from a man aged 25-45 years with type 1 diabetes.

The genes are TRBV30 and TRBJ2-6; D not certain. Germline CDR1 GTSNPN, CDR2 SVGIG (reference sequence). CDR3 length: 13 amino acids. Trimming took off 0 bases at V and 2 bases at J, with 2 bases between the two ends. Here the CDR3 DNA reads TGTGCCTGGAGTGTTGCTGGGGCCAACGTCCTGACTTTC. Amino acids: CAWSVAGANVLTF. The whole variable domain, remainder taken from reference TRBV30 and TRBJ2-6, is SQTIHQWPATLVQPVGSPLSLECTVEGTSNPNLYWYRQAAGRGLQLLFYSVGIGQISSEVPQNLSASRPQDRQFILSSKKLLLSDSGFYLCAWSVAGANVLTFGAGSRLTVL.

As for this clone: The sample contains more than one DNA sequence encoding this CDR3. This chain joins TRBV7-2 and TRBJ1-5, with a tentative D call TRBD1 (6 bases). Germline values: CDR1 SGHTA, CDR2 FQGNSA. Trimming removed 2 bases at V and 0 bases at J, with 8 bases between. The CDR3 totals 15 residues. CDR3: CASSLTGNSNQPQHF. In DNA form, the CDR3 reads TGTGCCAGCAGCTTAACAGGGAATAGCAATCAGCCCCAGCATTTT.

Here the CDR3 DNA reads TGTGCCAGCAGCTTGGGCAACCAGCCCTACGAGCAGTACTTC. Translating it yields CASSLGNQPYEQYF. The V and J genes are TRBV7-2 and TRBJ2-7; D uncertain. Germline V gene lookup returns CDR1 SGHTA and CDR2 FQGNSA. The CDR3 is 14 residues long. The V gene lost 3 bases and the J gene lost 2 bases, with 11 bases spanning the gap.

The chain joins TRBV2 to TRBJ2-7; D could derive from TRBD1 or TRBD2 (5 bases each). CDR3 length: 15 residues. The V gene lost 6 bases and the J gene lost 1 base, with 16 bases spanning the gap. From germline, CDR1 is SNHLY and CDR2 FYNNEI. The CDR3 loop reads CASRQSGTDSYEQYF. The CDR3 coding sequence is TGTGCCAGCAGACAATCCGGGACGGATTCCTACGAGCAGTACTTC.

The CDR3 protein is CASSQAPAGEQFF. The CDR3 region has the DNA TGCGCCAGCAGCCAAGCCCCGGCGGGGGAGCAGTTCTTC. This chain connects TRBV4-3 to TRBJ2-1, with D possibly TRBD2 on 6 matching bases. The germline V and J ends were trimmed by 1 base and 10 bases, with 11 bases remaining between them. CDR1 and CDR2 from the germline V gene are LGHNA and YSLEER. The CDR3 spans 13 residues.

The chain links TRBV19 to TRBJ2-3; D not resolved. V lost 7 bases and J lost 2, with 10 bases in between. This CDR3 contains 13 residues. Germline V gene data show CDR1 as LNHDA and CDR2 as SQIVND (reference sequence). The CDR3 here is CASTPVNTDTQYF. The CDR3 region has the DNA TGTGCCAGTACGCCAGTCAACACAGATACGCAGTATTTT.

As for this clone: One end of the junction varies from germline; a read error may be responsible. The chain joins TRBV7-2 to TRBJ1-5; maybe TRBD1 (6 bases). The CDR3 length is 13 residues. Germline-derived CDR1 and CDR2 are SGHTA and FQGNSA. The chain's CDR3 is CVSSLRGSQPQHF. CDR3 nucleotides: TGTGTCAGCAGCTTAAGGGGGAGTCAGCCCCAGCATTTT.

This clone was detected only a few times. The gene calls are TRBV27 and TRBJ1-2; D is unresolved. Trimming pared 7 bases from V and 5 bases from J, leaving 17 bases between. The CDR3 loop spans 14 amino acids. Germline V CDR1 and CDR2: MNHEY, SMNVEV (reference sequence). CDR3 coding DNA: TGTGCCAGCACCCCGGGAGGAAGGGAGTATGGCTACACCTTC. Its protein is CASTPGGREYGYTF.